These 7 T cell receptor beta chains were all obtained from the same sample, sequenced in a study of sequential checkpoint blockade in melanoma (dated by TCRdb to the late 2010s). The library was made by the immunoSEQ multiplex PCR assay. This immuneACCESS table, as held by TCRdb, lists in-frame sequences with V and J called but not all clones. Of the missing ones, under half trace to an unresolved V gene in checked studies; the others have no known cause. This sample gives 18,000 or so clones in total; under 75% of them show up just once. Approximately 20% of the sample rests with the top ten. In light of the paper, this sample's treatment or condition label describes: randomized to nivolumab then ipilimumab (arm A) or the reverse (arm B). The sequencing here drew on CD8+ T cells sorted from blood (inferred from file names), taken from a patient given nivolumab and ipilimumab in sequence. The receptors originated from a human donor with melanoma.

The CDR3 loop is CASSLRTLYNEQFF. CDR3 sequence (DNA): TGTGCCAGCAGCCTCCGGACTCTATACAATGAGCAGTTCTTC. V usage is TRBV11-2 and J usage is TRBJ2-1; D is possibly TRBD2 (5 bases). The CDR3 is made up of 14 amino acids. Germline V CDR1 and CDR2: SGHAT, FQNNGV. V lost 5 bases and J lost 4, with 12 bases in between. The whole variable domain, filled in from reference TRBV11-2 and TRBJ2-1, reads EAGVAQSPRYKIIEKRQSVAFWCNPISGHATLYWYQQILGQGPKLLIQFQNNGVVDDSQLPKDRFSAERLKGVDSTLKIQPAKLEDSAVYLCASSLRTLYNEQFFGPGTRLTVL.

The rearrangement uses TRBV4-1 and TRBJ2-1, with D maybe TRBD2 (7 bases). CDR1 MGHRA and CDR2 YSYEKL come from the germline V gene. The CDR3 length is 13 residues. V gave up 4 bases and J gave up 8 bases, with 12 bases separating them. CDR3 amino acids: CASSPRGGHEQFF. Here the CDR3 DNA reads TGCGCCAGCAGCCCGCGCGGGGGCCATGAGCAGTTCTTC.

The chain employs TRBV9 and TRBJ2-7; D remains ambiguous. The CDR3 sequence is 13 residues long. CDR1 and CDR2 (germline): SGDLS, YYNGEE. Trimming took off 0 bases at V and 6 bases at J, with 10 bases between the two ends. CDR3 sequence: CASSVALVSEQYF. The CDR3, as DNA: TGTGCCAGCAGCGTAGCTTTAGTTTCCGAGCAGTACTTC.

V and J are TRBV9 and TRBJ2-3; D uncertain. The CDR3 loop spans 15 amino acids. Germline CDR1 SGDLS, CDR2 YYNGEE. Between the trimmed V and J ends, which lost 0 bases and 2 bases, there was a span of 10 bases. For the CDR3, the DNA is TGTGCCAGCAGCGTAGTGGGCAGTAACACAGATACGCAGTATTTT. This encodes CASSVVGSNTDTQYF.

The genes are TRBV2 and TRBJ2-7; 8 bases fit TRBD1. The CDR3 contains 16 residues. After removal of 6 bases from V and 4 bases from J, the junction contained 14 bases not matched to a gene. Germline CDR1 reads SNHLY; CDR2 reads FYNNEI. This chain's CDR3 is CASSWPRQGSRYEQYF. The CDR3 coding sequence is TGTGCCAGCAGCTGGCCCCGACAGGGGTCTAGGTACGAGCAGTACTTC. Full variable domain (rest looked up from reference TRBV2 and TRBJ2-7): EPEVTQTPSHQVTQMGQEVILRCVPISNHLYFYWYRQILGQKVEFLVSFYNNEISEKSEIFDDQFSVERPDGSNFTLKIRSTKLEDSAMYFCASSWPRQGSRYEQYFGPGTRLTVT.

This chain joins TRBV4-3 and TRBJ2-7; unclear D gene. V shed 0 bases and J shed 2 bases, with 14 bases lying between them. The CDR3 contains 16 residues. The germline CDR1 and CDR2 sequences are LGHNA and YSLEER. CDR3 coding DNA: TGCGCCAGCAGCCAAGATCCGCAGACACCAACCTACGAGCAGTACTTC. This sequence encodes CASSQDPQTPTYEQYF.

This clone is medium-sized within its sample. This chain uses TRBV6-6 with TRBJ2-7, with D unresolved. V lost 4 bases, J lost 2 bases, and 18 bases lay in between. There are 16 residues in the CDR3. Germline V lookup: CDR1 MNHNY, CDR2 SVGAGI (reference sequence). The CDR3 sequence: CASSSHPQLAPYEQYF. The CDR3 DNA reads TGTGCCAGCAGTTCTCATCCCCAGTTGGCACCCTACGAGCAGTACTTC.